One and the same sample provided the 2 T cell receptor beta chains below, sequenced in a study of shared clonotypes between healthy human individuals. Profiling relied on immunoSEQ multiplex PCR, and the TCRdb table lists in-frame clones only, not all of them. Of around 1.4 million clones in the sample, approximately 98.5% were seen once. The source material was naive CD4+ T cells sorted from blood. Indicated subset: CD45RA+ positively selected. The receptors were gathered from a young man in good health.

The rearrangement links TRBV18 to TRBJ2-3, with 7 positions matching TRBD2. The CDR3 has 14 amino acids. The V gene end was trimmed by 6 bases and the J gene end by 6 bases; junction bases not matched to a gene: 9. Germline V gene sequence: CDR1 KGHSH, CDR2 LQKENI. The CDR3 is CASSSAWGGDTQYF. CDR3 sequence (DNA): TGTGCCAGCTCCTCCGCCTGGGGAGGGGATACGCAGTATTTT. The whole variable domain, remainder taken from reference TRBV18 and TRBJ2-3, is NAGVMQNPRHLVRRRGQEARLRCSPMKGHSHVYWYRQLPEEGLKFMVYLQKENIIDESGMPKERFSAEFPKEGPSILRIQQVVRGDSAAYFCASSSAWGGDTQYFGPGTRLTVL.

This chain connects TRBV6-5 to TRBJ1-1, with no clear D. The germline CDR1 and CDR2 sequences are MNHEY and SVGAGI. Deletions cut 5 bases from V and 6 bases from J, with 13 bases between. The CDR3 is 13 residues long. The CDR3 is CASSVREKAEAFF. CDR3 DNA sequence: TGTGCCAGCAGTGTCCGGGAGAAGGCTGAAGCTTTCTTT.